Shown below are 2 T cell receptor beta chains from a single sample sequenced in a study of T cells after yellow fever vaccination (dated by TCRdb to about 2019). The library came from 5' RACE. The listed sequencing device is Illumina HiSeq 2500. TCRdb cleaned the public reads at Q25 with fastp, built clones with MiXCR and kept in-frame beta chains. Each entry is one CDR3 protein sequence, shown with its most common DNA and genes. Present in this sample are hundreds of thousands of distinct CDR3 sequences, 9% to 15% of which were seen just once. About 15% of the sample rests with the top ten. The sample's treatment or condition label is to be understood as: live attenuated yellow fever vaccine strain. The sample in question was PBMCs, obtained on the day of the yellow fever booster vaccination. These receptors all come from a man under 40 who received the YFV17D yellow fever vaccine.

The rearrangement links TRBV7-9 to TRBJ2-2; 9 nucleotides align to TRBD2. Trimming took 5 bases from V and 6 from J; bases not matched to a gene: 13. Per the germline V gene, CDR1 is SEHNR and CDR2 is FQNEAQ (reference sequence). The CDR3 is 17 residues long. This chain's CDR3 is CASSPFGVIAGAGELFF. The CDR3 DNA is TGTGCCAGCAGCCCCTTCGGCGTGATAGCGGGAGCCGGGGAGCTGTTTTTT.

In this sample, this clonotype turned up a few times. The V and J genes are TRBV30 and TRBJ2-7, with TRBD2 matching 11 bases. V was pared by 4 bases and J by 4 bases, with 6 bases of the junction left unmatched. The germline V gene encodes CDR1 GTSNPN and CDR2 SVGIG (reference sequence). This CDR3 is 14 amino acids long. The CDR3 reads CAWKLAGARYEQYF. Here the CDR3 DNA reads TGTGCCTGGAAACTAGCGGGAGCAAGGTACGAGCAGTACTTC.